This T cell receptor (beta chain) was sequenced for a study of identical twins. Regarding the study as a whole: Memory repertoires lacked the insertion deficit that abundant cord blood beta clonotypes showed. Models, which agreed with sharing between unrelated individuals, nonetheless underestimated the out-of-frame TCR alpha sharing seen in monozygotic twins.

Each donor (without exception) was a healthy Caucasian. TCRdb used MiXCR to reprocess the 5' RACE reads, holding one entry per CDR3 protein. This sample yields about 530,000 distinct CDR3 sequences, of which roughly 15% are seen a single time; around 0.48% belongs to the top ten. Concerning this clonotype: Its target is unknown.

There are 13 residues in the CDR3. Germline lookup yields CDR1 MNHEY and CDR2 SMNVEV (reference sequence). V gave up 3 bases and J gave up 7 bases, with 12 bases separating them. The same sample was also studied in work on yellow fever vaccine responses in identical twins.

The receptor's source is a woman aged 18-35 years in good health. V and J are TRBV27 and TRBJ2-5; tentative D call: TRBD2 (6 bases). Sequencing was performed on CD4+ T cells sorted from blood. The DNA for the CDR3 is TGTGCCAGCAGTTTGGGAGGTTACGGGACCCAGTACTTC. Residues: CASSLGGYGTQYF.